Presented here are 5 T cell receptor beta chains from one specimen sequenced in a study of T-cell reconstitution after alpha-beta-depleted transplantation in children. TCRbeta library construction was performed incorporating unique molecular identifiers. TCRdb redid the calling of the PCR reads with MiXCR, one entry per CDR3 protein. The sample carries roughly 300,000 distinct CDR3 sequences, around 9.6% recorded once. Sequenced here: PBMCs from the stem cell graft donor, sampled from the stem cell graft. Receptors were obtained from a human donor who donated a stem cell graft to a child with SCID.

There are many counts of this clonotype. The V call is TRBV3-1, the J call TRBJ1-2; TRBD1 aligns across 7 bases. This CDR3 comprises 13 residues. V gave up 4 bases and J gave up 4 bases; unmatched junction bases: 3. Germline CDR1 and CDR2: LGHDT and YNNKEL (reference sequence). The CDR3 protein is CASSRQGSYGYTF. In DNA form, the CDR3 reads TGTGCCAGCAGCCGACAGGGTAGCTATGGCTACACCTTC.

This clonotype came up many times. This sequence joins TRBV5-1 and TRBJ2-1; D is perhaps TRBD2 (5 bases). The V gene's germline CDR1 is SGHRS and CDR2 YFSETQ. With 0 bases removed from V and 6 bases from J, the gap between germline ends came to 7 bases. This CDR3 is built from 13 residues. The CDR3 region is CASSLGGVNEQFF. The CDR3 bases are TGCGCCAGCAGCTTGGGGGGAGTCAATGAGCAGTTCTTC.

This sequence joins TRBV5-1 and TRBJ2-7, with D perhaps matching TRBD2 (6 bases). V was pared by 0 bases and J by 3 bases, with 10 bases between. Germline lookup yields CDR1 SGHRS and CDR2 YFSETQ. The CDR3 has 14 residues. CDR3 protein: CASSLGGVGYEQYF. In nucleotides, the CDR3 is TGCGCCAGCAGCTTGGGCGGGGTCGGCTACGAGCAGTACTTC.

The chain is built from TRBV6-2 or TRBV6-3 and TRBJ1-1; D is unresolved. The CDR3 loop spans 18 amino acids. Germline V gene sequence: CDR1 MNHEY, CDR2 SVGEGT. Between the trimmed V and J ends, which lost 0 bases and 6 bases, there was a span of 23 bases. The CDR3 is CASSYSSSGTSRFPEAFF. The CDR3 DNA reads TGTGCCAGCAGTTACTCGAGCTCCGGCACCTCACGTTTTCCTGAAGCTTTCTTT.

At least ten counts were recorded for this clonotype. The J gene is TRBJ1-1, the V gene TRBV29-1; 7 bases are shared with TRBD1. Germline V gene lookup returns CDR1 SQVTM and CDR2 ANQGSEA. The CDR3 runs to 14 residues. The junction had 9 bases not matched to a gene; V was cut back by 7 bases and J by 1 base. CDR3 protein: CSASNRGGNTEAFF. CDR3 bases: TGCAGCGCCTCCAACAGGGGAGGGAACACTGAAGCTTTCTTT.